This is a list of T cell receptor beta chains from one sample in a study of blood T cells in healthy people across ages. TCRdb used MiXCR to reprocess the 5' RACE reads, holding one entry per CDR3 protein. This sample yields about 780,000 distinct CDR3 sequences, of which about half are seen a single time; roughly 20% belongs to the top ten. The sample was blood. These receptor sequences come from an elderly man in good health. Each CDR3 is given with its conserved first and last residue. D genes are given only for firm matches. Size is omitted from some rows. Given values are once, few, many or a class for expanded clones.

j_call d_call v_call clone_size cdr3_aa cdr3_nt
TRBJ2-1 NA TRBV4-3 once CANSQDPPSEQFF TGCGCCAACAGCCAAGACCCCCCCTCCGAGCAGTTCTTC
TRBJ1-1 NA TRBV4-1 many CASSPLVGRTEAFF TGCGCCAGCAGCCCCCTGGTCGGTCGGACTGAAGCTTTCTTT
TRBJ2-1 NA TRBV10-3 NA CAIGPFASGEQFF TGTGCCATCGGGCCATTCGCTTCCGGTGAGCAGTTCTTC
TRBJ2-7 TRBD1 TRBV18 NA CASSRDGQAYEQYF TGTGCCAGCTCACGGGACGGACAGGCCTACGAGCAGTACTTC
TRBJ2-4 TRBD1 TRBV12-3/TRBV12-4 NA CASSGDRALAKNIQYF TGTGCCAGCAGCGGTGACAGGGCGCTAGCCAAAAACATTCAGTACTTC
TRBJ1-4 NA TRBV5-1 NA CASSLVGDGEKLFF TGCGCCAGCAGCTTGGTAGGAGACGGCGAAAAACTGTTTTTT
TRBJ2-1 TRBD1 TRBV7-2 few CASSVTQGVSEQFF TGTGCCAGCAGCGTGACACAGGGGGTCAGTGAGCAGTTCTTC
TRBJ2-7 TRBD2 TRBV7-6 NA CVSSSSGLAHEQYF TGTGTCAGCAGCTCTTCGGGACTAGCCCACGAGCAGTACTTC
TRBJ2-5 NA TRBV3-1 few CASSQGGSQEAQYF TGTGCCAGCAGCCAAGGAGGTTCCCAAGAGGCCCAGTACTTC
TRBJ2-3 TRBD2 TRBV7-8 many CASSLRVPGAGGASGTTDTQYF TGTGCCAGCAGCCTCAGGGTTCCAGGGGCCGGGGGGGCTAGCGGGACCACAGATACGCAGTATTTT
TRBJ2-3 NA TRBV12-3/TRBV12-4 many CASSLVLGLDRNTDTQYF TGTGCCAGCAGTTTAGTGCTTGGACTGGACCGTAACACAGATACGCAGTATTTT
TRBJ1-2 NA TRBV29-1 once CSVEGRGGYGYTF TGCAGCGTTGAAGGCCGGGGGGGCTATGGCTACACCTTC
TRBJ2-1 NA TRBV30 few CAWRFSDRNNEQFF TGTGCCTGGAGATTCTCCGACAGGAACAATGAGCAGTTCTTC
TRBJ2-5 TRBD1 TRBV20-1 NA CSAGKGQGAGNEQYF TGCAGTGCTGGAAAGGGACAGGGGGCAGGGAATGAGCAGTACTTC
TRBJ2-1 NA TRBV12-3/TRBV12-4 few CASSPPGYGTYNEQFF TGTGCCAGCAGTCCTCCAGGTTATGGGACCTACAATGAGCAGTTCTTC
TRBJ2-1 NA TRBV5-1 NA CASRQEGVTSSEQFF TGCGCCAGCCGCCAGGAAGGGGTGACTTCTAGCGAGCAGTTCTTC
TRBJ2-3 NA TRBV7-2 NA CASSATWTDRTDTQYF TGTGCCAGCAGCGCGACCTGGACAGACCGCACAGATACGCAGTATTTT
TRBJ2-1 TRBD2 TRBV20-1 NA CSASLAVNNEQFF TGCAGTGCTAGTCTAGCGGTGAACAATGAGCAGTTCTTC
TRBJ2-6 NA TRBV20-1 few CSAKSGTAMSGANVLTF TGCAGTGCTAAGTCCGGGACTGCAATGTCTGGGGCCAACGTCCTGACTTTC
TRBJ2-1 TRBD1 TRBV7-2 once CASRTGTEDEQFF TGTGCCAGCAGAACCGGGACAGAGGATGAGCAGTTCTTC
TRBJ2-7 NA TRBV20-1 NA CSAQGGLSSYEQYF TGCAGTGCTCAAGGTGGCCTGAGCTCCTACGAGCAGTACTTC
TRBJ1-5 NA TRBV20-1 few CSATKQGLQPQHF TGCAGTGCTACAAAACAGGGTCTTCAGCCCCAGCATTTT
TRBJ2-7 NA TRBV28 NA CASSWGRGPYEQYF TGTGCCAGCAGTTGGGGGCGGGGTCCCTACGAGCAGTACTTC
TRBJ1-5 NA TRBV7-5 NA CISVPEAYDSNQPQHF NA
TRBJ2-5 NA TRBV5-1 few CASSPRGSQETQYF TGCGCCAGCAGCCCACGGGGGAGCCAAGAGACCCAGTACTTC
TRBJ2-1 TRBD1 TRBV28 NA CASAAQGAGNEQFF TGTGCCAGCGCAGCCCAGGGGGCGGGGAATGAGCAGTTCTTC
TRBJ1-4 NA TRBV25-1 NA CASSESKGPGEKLFF TGTGCCAGCAGTGAATCAAAGGGGCCGGGAGAAAAACTGTTTTTT
TRBJ1-1 NA TRBV27 NA CASSAWKNTEAFF TGTGCCAGCAGTGCCTGGAAGAACACTGAAGCTTTCTTT
TRBJ2-7 TRBD2 TRBV10-3 many CAISESTGGPYEQYF TGTGCCATCAGTGAGTCAACGGGAGGGCCCTACGAGCAGTACTTC
TRBJ2-4 NA TRBV7-2 few CASSLFGARLAKNIQYF TGTGCCAGCAGCTTATTCGGTGCGCGACTAGCCAAAAACATTCAGTACTTC
TRBJ2-7 NA TRBV28 NA CASWGRGPYEQYF TGTGCCAGCTGGGGTCGGGGGCCCTACGAGCAGTACTTC
TRBJ2-2 TRBD2 TRBV6-2/TRBV6-3 NA CASRGGLAGNTGELFF TGTGCCAGCAGAGGCGGACTAGCGGGGAACACCGGGGAGCTGTTTTTT
TRBJ2-1 TRBD2 TRBV29-1 NA CSVESPSGGRSYNEQFF TGCAGCGTTGAATCGCCTAGCGGGGGACGCTCCTACAATGAGCAGTTCTTC
TRBJ2-7 TRBD2 TRBV7-2 NA CASSWGGINEQYF TGTGCCAGTTCGTGGGGGGGGATCAATGAGCAGTACTTC
TRBJ2-7 NA TRBV20-1 once CSARSPRTAYEQYF TGCAGTGCTAGATCCCCCCGGACAGCCTACGAGCAGTACTTC
TRBJ1-2 NA TRBV12-3/TRBV12-4 NA CASSFIGGYGYTF TGTGCCAGCAGTTTTATTGGGGGCTATGGCTACACCTTC